These 6 T cell receptor beta chains originate from one sample sequenced in a study of beta chain features in type 1 diabetes listed by TCRdb under 2018. What the work shows at the level of the full study, not this receptor alone: Type 1 diabetes patients showed a moderate but significant shortening of TCRB CDR3 length in all four CD4+ subsets.

The protocol used for the library was the immunoSEQ multiplex PCR assay. The entire amount of isolated RNA was reverse transcribed using the High Capacity cDNA Reverse Transcription Kit, so the sequenced TCRB transcripts were expressed ones. Imported from immuneACCESS, the table was reduced by TCRdb to in-frame sequences with V and J called. These copies leave out some clones; in studies compared against another copy, an unresolved V gene accounts for under half, and the cause of the remainder is not known. Present in this sample are roughly 280,000 clones, approximately 25% of which were seen just once. About 0.012% of the sample rests with the top ten. No antigen is known for these receptors. The sequenced sample was naive CD4+ T cells from blood. The meaning of the sample's cell subset or site label: true naive CD4+ T cells. The receptors stem from a woman aged 25 to 39 with type 1 diabetes.

The V gene is TRBV15, the J gene TRBJ1-5, with 10 bases aligning to TRBD1. The CDR3 sequence is 17 residues long. Trimming at V came to 5 bases and at J to 0 bases, leaving 7 bases not matched to a gene. The V gene's germline CDR1 is LNHNV and CDR2 YYDKDF (reference sequence). CDR3: CATSGTGASYSNQPQHF. CDR3 DNA: TGTGCCACCAGCGGGACAGGGGCGTCCTATAGCAATCAGCCCCAGCATTTT. Together with reference TRBV15 and TRBJ1-5, the CDR3 gives the full variable domain: DAMVIQNPRYQVTQFGKPVTLSCSQTLNHNVMYWYQQKSSQAPKLLFHYYDKDFNNEADTPDNFQSRRPNTSFCFLDIRSPGLGDTAMYLCATSGTGASYSNQPQHFGDGTRLSIL.

This sequence joins TRBV15 and TRBJ1-4; D ambiguous. This CDR3 has 16 residues. V was shortened by 0 bases and J by 5 bases, with 13 bases between the two germline ends. The germline gives CDR1 LNHNV, CDR2 YYDKDF (reference sequence). In DNA, the CDR3 is TGTGCCACCAGCAGAGATGCGGGGTTCGGAAATGAAAAACTGTTTTTT. The encoded protein is CATSRDAGFGNEKLFF.

A note on this clone: The junction differs from germline at one of its ends, possibly a read error. V usage is TRBV7-9 and J usage is TRBJ1-2; a weak D match, TRBD1 (6 bases). Per germline, CDR1 SEHNR and CDR2 FQNEAQ (reference sequence). The CDR3 sequence is 10 residues long. The CDR3 bases are TGTGCCAGCAGCGAAAAGGGGGGGAGCTTC. Protein product: CASSEKGGSF.

The chain has TRBV4-1 and TRBJ1-5; possible D gene TRBD1, 5 bases. The CDR3 is made up of 15 amino acids. Trimming pared 4 bases from V and 3 bases from J, leaving 13 bases between. CDR1 is MGHRA, CDR2 YSYEKL, per germline. CDR3 amino acids: CASSRLQALNQPQHF. In nucleotides, the CDR3 is TGCGCCAGCAGCCGATTACAGGCTCTCAATCAGCCCCAGCATTTT.

There are a few counts of this clone. The CDR3 is CASSSPPGLAPDTQYF. For the CDR3, the DNA is TGTGCCAGCAGCTCTCCCCCGGGACTAGCGCCAGATACGCAGTATTTT. The rearrangement joins TRBV7-9 to TRBJ2-3; 10 bases fit TRBD2. This CDR3 is built from 16 residues. CDR1 is SEHNR and CDR2 is FQNEAQ in the germline V gene (reference sequence). Losses at the gene ends were 4 bases for V and 4 bases for J; bases not matched to a gene: 8.

The rearrangement joins TRBV20-1 to TRBJ2-1; D gene uncertain. The CDR3 is 11 residues long. The germline V and J ends were trimmed by 4 bases and 5 bases, with 6 bases remaining between them. Germline V gene sequence: CDR1 DFQATT, CDR2 SNEGSKA (reference sequence). DNA for the CDR3: TGCAGTGCTACCCCAGACAATGAGCAGTTCTTC. It is translated as CSATPDNEQFF.